Listed here are 23 T cell receptor beta chains from one sample, sequenced in a study of cytomegalovirus exposure and HLA in healthy donors. Primers included in the PCR were 60 Vbeta and 13 Jbeta primers. Here immunoSEQ multiplex PCR was the method, and the copy in TCRdb shows in-frame clones only, minus some. The data hold 200,000 to 300,000 clones, with just under 85% observed a single time. The sample consisted of PBMCs. Receptors were obtained from a woman aged 40 to 49 in good health and CMV-seropositive.

The chain couples TRBV12-5 to TRBJ2-1; a weak D match, TRBD1 (5 bases). The germline V gene has CDR1 LGHNT and CDR2 FRNRAP. The CDR3 totals 12 residues. V gave up 7 bases and J gave up 4 bases, with 8 bases separating them. DNA for the CDR3: TGTGCTAGTGCCAAGGGGTACAATGAGCAGTTCTTC. Encoded protein: CASAKGYNEQFF.

The chain uses TRBV19 and TRBJ1-5; TRBD1 aligns across 10 bases. V shed 6 bases, J shed 0 bases, and the junction held 8 bases outside the gene matches. The CDR3 sequence is 17 residues long. Germline V CDR1 and CDR2: LNHDA, SQIVND (reference sequence). This chain's CDR3 is CASSAGTGANSNQPQHF. In nucleotides, the CDR3 is TGTGCCAGTAGCGCCGGGACAGGGGCCAATAGCAATCAGCCCCAGCATTTT.

J is TRBJ2-1 and V is TRBV11-1, with TRBD2 identical over 11 bases. V lost 2 bases, J lost 10 bases, and 10 bases stayed unmatched. Germline loops: CDR1 SGHAT, CDR2 FQDESV (reference sequence). This CDR3 region has 16 residues. The CDR3 sequence: CASSLRLGTSGPEQFF. In DNA form, the CDR3 reads TGTGCCAGCAGCTTAAGGCTTGGGACTAGCGGCCCCGAGCAGTTCTTC.

The chain is built from TRBV5-1 and TRBJ1-3; no reliable D call. V lost 0 bases and J lost 3, with 13 bases in between. In germline, CDR1 is SGHRS, CDR2 YFSETQ. The CDR3 extends over 16 amino acids. The CDR3 coding sequence is TGCGCCAGCAGCTTGGTAGCGGGTTTTGTTGGAAACACCATATATTTT. Translated, it gives CASSLVAGFVGNTIYF. The full variable domain, in which reference TRBV5-1 and TRBJ1-3 provide the parts outside the CDR3, is KAGVTQTPRYLIKTRGQQVTLSCSPISGHRSVSWYQQTPGQGLQFLFEYFSETQRNKGNFPGRFSGRQFSNSRSEMNVSTLELGDSALYLCASSLVAGFVGNTIYFGEGSWLTVV.

The rearrangement uses TRBV7-2 and TRBJ2-7, with TRBD1 matching over 7 bases. Germline V gene data show CDR1 as SGHTA and CDR2 as FQGNSA. This CDR3 comprises 13 residues. Unmatched junction bases numbered 8, after V lost 8 bases and J lost 4 bases. The CDR3 sequence: CASREGAKYEQYF. Written as DNA, the CDR3 is TGTGCCAGCCGAGAGGGGGCGAAATACGAGCAGTACTTC.

The chain uses TRBV7-9 and TRBJ2-1; D is uncertain. V was cut by 2 bases and J by 6 bases, with 5 bases left in between. The CDR3 covers 12 residues. Germline V gene data show CDR1 as SEHNR and CDR2 as FQNEAQ (reference sequence). The CDR3 bases are TGTGCCAGCAGCTTACAATTCAATGAGCAGTTCTTC. Protein product: CASSLQFNEQFF.

The rearrangement links TRBV2 to TRBJ2-3, with TRBD2 matching over 16 bases. CDR3 size: 17 residues. Trimming took 1 base from V and 6 from J; bases not matched to a gene: 4. Germline V CDR1 and CDR2: SNHLY, FYNNEI. The CDR3 protein is CASSEGGLAGGSDTQYF. The CDR3 region has the DNA TGTGCCAGCAGTGAAGGGGGACTAGCGGGAGGGTCGGATACGCAGTATTTT.

This clone was seen a few times. The chain employs TRBV9 and TRBJ2-2, with D perhaps matching TRBD2 (6 bases). V was trimmed by 1 base and J by 5 bases, leaving 9 bases between them. Germline-derived CDR1 and CDR2 are SGDLS and YYNGEE. CDR3 length: 14 residues. The CDR3 DNA follows: TGTGCCAGCAGCGTAAGGAGGGAGACCGGGGAGCTGTTTTTT. It yields the protein CASSVRRETGELFF. The complete variable domain, with remaining parts taken from reference TRBV9 and TRBJ2-2, reads DSGVTQTPKHLITATGQRVTLRCSPRSGDLSVYWYQQSLDQGLQFLIQYYNGEERAKGNILERFSAQQFPDLHSELNLSSLELGDSALYFCASSVRRETGELFFGEGSRLTVL.

This chain uses TRBV7-9 with TRBJ2-1; 7 bases are a match to TRBD2. Germline trimming cut 2 bases from V and 10 bases from J; bases unmatched to any gene: 5. Germline V gives CDR1 SEHNR, CDR2 FQNEAQ (reference sequence). This CDR3 spans 13 amino acids. The CDR3 nucleotides are TGTGCCAGCAGCTTACGACTAGCCCCCGAGCAGTTCTTC. Amino acids: CASSLRLAPEQFF.

About this clone itself: Other DNA sequences in the same sample also yield this CDR3. The rearrangement uses TRBV9 and TRBJ2-2, with D maybe TRBD1 (5 bases). The CDR3 totals 15 residues. The V gene's germline CDR1 is SGDLS and CDR2 YYNGEE. The V and J ends lost 0 bases and 1 base respectively, with 7 bases between them. In nucleotides, the CDR3 is TGTGCCAGCAGCGTAGGGGGCGGGAACACCGGGGAGCTGTTTTTT. Its translation: CASSVGGGNTGELFF.

The table lists this clone with a count of one. The gene calls are TRBV6-5 and TRBJ2-2; a weak D match, TRBD2 (6 bases). This CDR3 is built from 14 residues. Germline V gene data show CDR1 as MNHEY and CDR2 as SVGAGI. The V end lost 6 bases, the J end lost 4 bases, and 12 bases lay between the germline ends. The CDR3 DNA reads as TGTGCCAGCAGCCGGGGACTCCTCACCGGGGAGCTGTTTTTT. This sequence encodes CASSRGLLTGELFF.

In this sample, this clone turned up once. This chain uses TRBV7-2 with TRBJ2-2; 9 bases line up with TRBD2. V shed 6 bases and J 6 bases; nucleotides not matched to a gene: 8. There are 15 residues in the CDR3. CDR1 and CDR2 (germline): SGHTA, FQGNSA. CDR3 sequence reads: CASSPRTSASGELFF. For the CDR3, the DNA is TGTGCCAGCAGTCCACGGACTAGCGCCTCCGGGGAGCTGTTTTTT.

The chain has TRBV27 and TRBJ2-7, with 7 nucleotides matching TRBD2. With V trimmed by 11 bases and J by 0 bases, 22 bases remained unmatched. CDR3 size: 18 residues. Germline V gives CDR1 MNHEY, CDR2 SMNVEV (reference sequence). CDR3 nucleotides: TGTGCCGTCCCTAGCCGGAGGGAGGGACCCCTCTCCTCCTACGAGCAGTACTTC. It specifies CAVPSRREGPLSSYEQYF.

The chain combines TRBV4-1 with TRBJ2-1, with 7 bases matching TRBD1. With 2 bases clipped from V and 3 bases from J, the junction kept 13 bases outside the gene matches. The CDR3 covers 18 residues. Germline loops: CDR1 MGHRA, CDR2 YSYEKL. CDR3: CASSQRGQAESYYNEQFF. The CDR3 region has the DNA TGCGCCAGCAGCCAAAGGGGGCAAGCGGAAAGTTACTACAATGAGCAGTTCTTC.

The rearrangement links TRBV21-1 to TRBJ2-5; the table's D gene call, TRBD1, was not cross checked with the DNA. TRBV21-1 is a listed pseudogene. The CDR3 runs 16 residues. DNA of the CDR3: TGTGCCACCCCAGAACCCAGGGAATCGAGTGGAGAGACCCAGTACTTC. Protein product: CATPEPRESSGETQYF.

This rearrangement joins TRBV5-6 to TRBJ2-1, with 8 bases fitting TRBD2. CDR1 and CDR2 from the germline V gene are SGHDT and YYEEEE. J was trimmed by 7 bases and V by 4 bases; bases with no gene match: 13. The CDR3 has 16 residues. In DNA form, the CDR3 reads TGTGCCAGCAGCCCCACGAGAGCGGGGGACCGAAATGAGCAGTTCTTC. Translating it yields CASSPTRAGDRNEQFF.

This rearrangement joins TRBV28 to TRBJ1-5; the D gene is possibly TRBD1 (5 bases). Between the trimmed V and J ends, which lost 4 bases and 3 bases, there was a span of 10 bases. Germline V gives CDR1 MDHEN, CDR2 SYDVKM. The CDR3 spans 14 residues. The CDR3 here is CASSYDRINQPQHF. CDR3 coding DNA: TGTGCCAGCAGTTATGACAGAATCAATCAGCCCCAGCATTTT.

The rearrangement uses TRBV7-2 and TRBJ2-3; 9 nucleotides line up with TRBD2. The CDR3 loop spans 15 amino acids. With 3 bases clipped from V and 3 bases from J, the junction kept 4 bases outside the gene matches. Germline V gene sequence: CDR1 SGHTA, CDR2 FQGNSA. CDR3 sequence: CASSFSLAGTDTQYF. The DNA of the CDR3 is TGTGCCAGCAGCTTCTCCCTAGCGGGAACAGATACGCAGTATTTT. The complete variable domain, with remaining parts taken from reference TRBV7-2 and TRBJ2-3, reads GAGVSQSPSNKVTEKGKDVELRCDPISGHTALYWYRQSLGQGLEFLIYFQGNSAPDKSGLPSDRFSAERTGGSVSTLTIQRTQQEDSAVYLCASSFSLAGTDTQYFGPGTRLTVL.

V and J are TRBV29-1 and TRBJ2-3; D remains unclear. Trimming pared 6 bases from V and 1 base from J, leaving 14 bases between. Germline-derived CDR1 and CDR2 are SQVTM and ANQGSEA. The CDR3 totals 14 residues. The CDR3 bases are TGCAGCGTCCTTAGAGGTCCTCGCACAGATACGCAGTATTTT. Translation gives CSVLRGPRTDTQYF.

The rearrangement uses TRBV28 and TRBJ2-2; TRBD2 matches 9 bases. The V gene's germline CDR1 is MDHEN and CDR2 SYDVKM. The trim removed 6 bases at V and 7 bases at J, leaving 6 bases unmatched. The CDR3 totals 14 residues. The CDR3 is CASRNSGSIGELFF. The CDR3 region has the DNA TGTGCCAGCAGGAATAGCGGGAGTATCGGGGAGCTGTTTTTT.

This chain joins TRBV5-6 and TRBJ1-6; TRBD1 might be the D (6 bases). Germline values: CDR1 SGHDT, CDR2 YYEEEE. The CDR3 is made up of 16 amino acids. With 1 base removed from V and 6 bases from J, the gap between germline ends came to 14 bases. DNA of the CDR3: TGTGCCAGCAGCTTGTGGGGGCGCGGGGGTAATTCACCCCTCCACTTT. Its translation is CASSLWGRGGNSPLHF. Drawing the rest from reference TRBV5-6 and TRBJ1-6, the complete variable domain is DAGVTQSPTHLIKTRGQQVTLRCSPKSGHDTVSWYQQALGQGPQFIFQYYEEEERQRGNFPDRFSGHQFPNYSSELNVNALLLGDSALYLCASSLWGRGGNSPLHFGNGTRLTVT.

This chain joins TRBV18 and TRBJ1-1; D unresolved. The V gene's germline CDR1 is KGHSH and CDR2 LQKENI. The ends were cut back, 1 base at V and 2 bases at J, with 14 bases in the middle. CDR3 length: 16 amino acids. CDR3 amino acids: CASSPQGGLLNTEAFF. The DNA of the CDR3 is TGTGCCAGCTCACCACAGGGAGGACTTCTAAACACTGAAGCTTTCTTT.

V gene TRBV13 combines with J gene TRBJ1-2; 7 positions agree with TRBD1. The germline V gene encodes CDR1 PRHDT and CDR2 FYEKMQ (reference sequence). J gave up 3 bases and V 1 base, and 11 bases lay outside the gene matches. The CDR3 covers 17 residues. CDR3 DNA sequence: TGTGCCAGCAGCTTAGTTACCGCCGCGCAGGGGGACTATGGCTACACCTTC. Protein sequence: CASSLVTAAQGDYGYTF. The full variable domain, completed using reference TRBV13 and TRBJ1-2, is AAGVIQSPRHLIKEKRETATLKCYPIPRHDTVYWYQQGPGQDPQFLISFYEKMQSDKGSIPDRFSAQQFSDYHSELNMSSLELGDSALYFCASSLVTAAQGDYGYTFGSGTRLTVV.